The subject of this entry is one T cell receptor beta chain. These data belong to a study of blood T cell repertoires in COVID-19. Turning to the study itself: The analysed material was cDNA or gDNA that came from T cells, B-cell-depleted T cells, or PBMCs.

Original processing notes: Estimation of nucleated cell counts relied on the amplification of reference gene primers. Data came from immunoSEQ multiplex PCR; TCRdb stores just in-frame clones and leaves some out. V, J and clone size are those of that table, while D and trimming were read from the DNA. There are about 52,000 clones in the sample; approximately 90% occur only once, and 12% to 15% lies in the top ten. Sequenced sample: peripheral blood. The receptor comes from a man aged 70 or older with acute or convalescent COVID-19.

The CDR3 DNA reads as TGCAGCGCCGAGGAGGGACCTAGCACAGATACGCAGTATTTT. This codes for CSAEEGPSTDTQYF. The chain combines TRBV29-1 with TRBJ2-3; possible D gene TRBD2, 6 bases. Germline CDR1 SQVTM, CDR2 ANQGSEA. The CDR3 consists of 14 residues. V shed 7 bases and J shed 0 bases, with 14 bases lying between them.